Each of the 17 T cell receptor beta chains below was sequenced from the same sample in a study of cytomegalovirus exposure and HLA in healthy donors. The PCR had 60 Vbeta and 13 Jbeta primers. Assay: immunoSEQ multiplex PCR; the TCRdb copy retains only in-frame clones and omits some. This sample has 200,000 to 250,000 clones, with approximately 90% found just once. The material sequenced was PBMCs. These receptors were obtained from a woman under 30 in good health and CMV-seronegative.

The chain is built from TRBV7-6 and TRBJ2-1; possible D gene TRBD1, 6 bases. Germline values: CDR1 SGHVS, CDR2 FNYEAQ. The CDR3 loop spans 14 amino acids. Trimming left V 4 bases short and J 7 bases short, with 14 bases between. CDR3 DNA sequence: TGTGCCAGCAGCTCTACAACCGGACAGAATGAGCAGTTCTTC. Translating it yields CASSSTTGQNEQFF.

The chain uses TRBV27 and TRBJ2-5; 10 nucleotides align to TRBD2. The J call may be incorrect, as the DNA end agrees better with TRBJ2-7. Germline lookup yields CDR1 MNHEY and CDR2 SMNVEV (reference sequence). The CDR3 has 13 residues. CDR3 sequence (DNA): TGTGCCAGCTCTAGCGGGGGATACTACGAGCAGTACTTC. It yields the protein CASSSGGYYEQYF.

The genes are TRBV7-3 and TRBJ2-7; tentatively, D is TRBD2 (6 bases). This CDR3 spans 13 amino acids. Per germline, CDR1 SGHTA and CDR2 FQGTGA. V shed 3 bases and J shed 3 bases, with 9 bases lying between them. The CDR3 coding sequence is TGTGCCAGCAGCTTGGAGGGTTACTACGAGCAGTACTTC. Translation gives CASSLEGYYEQYF.

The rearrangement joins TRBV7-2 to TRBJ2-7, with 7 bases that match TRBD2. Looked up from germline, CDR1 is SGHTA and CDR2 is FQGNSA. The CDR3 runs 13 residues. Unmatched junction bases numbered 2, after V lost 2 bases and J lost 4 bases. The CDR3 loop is CASSLLGGYEQYF. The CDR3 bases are TGTGCCAGCAGCTTATTGGGGGGGTACGAGCAGTACTTC. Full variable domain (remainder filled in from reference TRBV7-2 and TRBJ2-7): GAGVSQSPSNKVTEKGKDVELRCDPISGHTALYWYRQSLGQGLEFLIYFQGNSAPDKSGLPSDRFSAERTGGSVSTLTIQRTQQEDSAVYLCASSLLGGYEQYFGPGTRLTVT.

Here the CDR3 reads CASTRTGGSYEQYF. The CDR3 coding sequence is TGTGCCAGCACCCGGACAGGGGGATCCTACGAGCAGTACTTC. This chain joins TRBV2 and TRBJ2-7, with 10 nucleotides matching TRBD1. V was clipped by 7 bases and J by 1 base; unmatched bases: 4. Per the germline V gene, CDR1 is SNHLY and CDR2 is FYNNEI. This CDR3 contains 14 residues.

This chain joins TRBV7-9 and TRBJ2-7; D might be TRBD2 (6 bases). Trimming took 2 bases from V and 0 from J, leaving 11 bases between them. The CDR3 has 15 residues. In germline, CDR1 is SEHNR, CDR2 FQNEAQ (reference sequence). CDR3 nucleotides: TGTGCCAGCAGCTTACGCGGGGAGAGCTCCTACGAGCAGTACTTC. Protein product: CASSLRGESSYEQYF.

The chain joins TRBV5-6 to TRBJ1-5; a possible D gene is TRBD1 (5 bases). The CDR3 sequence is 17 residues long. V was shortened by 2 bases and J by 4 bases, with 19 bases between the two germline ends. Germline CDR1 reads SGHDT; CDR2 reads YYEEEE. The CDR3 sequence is CASSFWGGTYRNQPQHF. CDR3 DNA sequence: TGTGCCAGCAGCTTTTGGGGGGGGACTTACAGGAATCAGCCCCAGCATTTT. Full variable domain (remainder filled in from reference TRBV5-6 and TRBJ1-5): DAGVTQSPTHLIKTRGQQVTLRCSPKSGHDTVSWYQQALGQGPQFIFQYYEEEERQRGNFPDRFSGHQFPNYSSELNVNALLLGDSALYLCASSFWGGTYRNQPQHFGDGTRLSIL.

The DNA for the CDR3 is TGCGCCAGCAGCCAAGATCGGACAGGGCTTGCAGATACGCAGTATTTT. Translated, it gives CASSQDRTGLADTQYF. The gene calls are TRBV4-3 and TRBJ2-3, with 8 bases that match TRBD1. This CDR3 comprises 16 residues. The V and J ends lost 0 bases and 4 bases, in that order; junction bases with no gene match: 6. Per the germline V gene, CDR1 is LGHNA and CDR2 is YSLEER.

The CDR3 spells CASSLGLLAYNEQFF. In nucleotides, the CDR3 is TGTGCCAGCAGTTTAGGTTTGCTAGCGTACAATGAGCAGTTCTTC. The gene calls are TRBV27 and TRBJ2-1, with TRBD2 as a possible D gene (6 bases). Germline V gene sequence: CDR1 MNHEY, CDR2 SMNVEV (reference sequence). This CDR3 contains 15 residues. V dropped 2 bases and J dropped 4 bases, with 12 bases sitting between them.

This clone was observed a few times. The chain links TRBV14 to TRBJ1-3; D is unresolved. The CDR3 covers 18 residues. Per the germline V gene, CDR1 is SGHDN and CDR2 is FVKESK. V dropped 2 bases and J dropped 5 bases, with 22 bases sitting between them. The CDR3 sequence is CASSQYLGVTENRNTIYF. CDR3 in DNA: TGTGCCAGCAGCCAATACCTCGGGGTGACGGAAAATAGAAACACCATATATTTT.

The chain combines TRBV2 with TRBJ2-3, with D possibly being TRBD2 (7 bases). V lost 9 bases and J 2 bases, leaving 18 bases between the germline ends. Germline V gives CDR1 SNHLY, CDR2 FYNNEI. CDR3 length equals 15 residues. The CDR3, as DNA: TGTGCCAGAAGCGGGACATATGATTACACAGATACGCAGTATTTT. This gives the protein CARSGTYDYTDTQYF.

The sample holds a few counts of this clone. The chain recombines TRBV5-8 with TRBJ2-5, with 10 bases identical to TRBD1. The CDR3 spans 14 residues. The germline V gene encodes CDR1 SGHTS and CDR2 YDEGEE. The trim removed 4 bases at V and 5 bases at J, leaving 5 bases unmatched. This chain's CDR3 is CASSGDRGGETQYF. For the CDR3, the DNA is TGTGCCAGCAGCGGGGACAGGGGAGGGGAGACCCAGTACTTC. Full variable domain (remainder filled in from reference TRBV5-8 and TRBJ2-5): EAGVTQSPTHLIKTRGQQATLRCSPISGHTSVYWYQQALGLGLQFLLWYDEGEERNRGNFPPRFSGRQFPNYSSELNVNALELEDSALYLCASSGDRGGETQYFGPGTRLLVL.

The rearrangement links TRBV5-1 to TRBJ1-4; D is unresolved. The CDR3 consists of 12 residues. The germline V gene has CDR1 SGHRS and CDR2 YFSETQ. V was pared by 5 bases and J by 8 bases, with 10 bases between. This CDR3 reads CASRLDREKLFF. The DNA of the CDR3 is TGCGCCAGCAGATTAGATCGAGAAAAACTGTTTTTT.

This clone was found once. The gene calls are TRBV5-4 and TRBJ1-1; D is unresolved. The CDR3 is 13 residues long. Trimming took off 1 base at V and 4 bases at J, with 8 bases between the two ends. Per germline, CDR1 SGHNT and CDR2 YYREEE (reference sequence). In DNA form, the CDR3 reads TGTGCCAGCAGCTTGCCCTACAGCACTGAAGCTTTCTTT. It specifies CASSLPYSTEAFF.

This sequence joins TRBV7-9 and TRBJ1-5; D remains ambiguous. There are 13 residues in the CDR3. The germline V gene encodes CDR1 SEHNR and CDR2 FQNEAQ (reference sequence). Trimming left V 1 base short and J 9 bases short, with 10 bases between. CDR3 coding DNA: TGTGCCAGCAGCTTAGTTGCCGGTCGGCCCCAGCATTTT. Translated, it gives CASSLVAGRPQHF. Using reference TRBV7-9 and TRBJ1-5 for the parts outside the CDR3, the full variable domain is DTGVSQNPRHKITKRGQNVTFRCDPISEHNRLYWYRQTLGQGPEFLTYFQNEAQLEKSRLLSDRFSAERPKGSFSTLEIQRTEQGDSAMYLCASSLVAGRPQHFGDGTRLSIL.

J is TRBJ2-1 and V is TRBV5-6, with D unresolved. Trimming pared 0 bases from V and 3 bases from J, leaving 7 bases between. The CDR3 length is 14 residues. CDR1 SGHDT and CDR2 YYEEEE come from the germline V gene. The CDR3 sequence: CASSLESYYNEQFF. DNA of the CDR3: TGTGCCAGCAGCTTGGAATCCTACTACAATGAGCAGTTCTTC.

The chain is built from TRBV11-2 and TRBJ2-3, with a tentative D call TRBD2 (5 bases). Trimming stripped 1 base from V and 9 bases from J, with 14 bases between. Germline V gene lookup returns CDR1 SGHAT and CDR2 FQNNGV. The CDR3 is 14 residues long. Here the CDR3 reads CASSLGLFGGTQYF. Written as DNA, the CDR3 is TGTGCCAGCAGCTTAGGGTTGTTTGGCGGGACGCAGTATTTT.